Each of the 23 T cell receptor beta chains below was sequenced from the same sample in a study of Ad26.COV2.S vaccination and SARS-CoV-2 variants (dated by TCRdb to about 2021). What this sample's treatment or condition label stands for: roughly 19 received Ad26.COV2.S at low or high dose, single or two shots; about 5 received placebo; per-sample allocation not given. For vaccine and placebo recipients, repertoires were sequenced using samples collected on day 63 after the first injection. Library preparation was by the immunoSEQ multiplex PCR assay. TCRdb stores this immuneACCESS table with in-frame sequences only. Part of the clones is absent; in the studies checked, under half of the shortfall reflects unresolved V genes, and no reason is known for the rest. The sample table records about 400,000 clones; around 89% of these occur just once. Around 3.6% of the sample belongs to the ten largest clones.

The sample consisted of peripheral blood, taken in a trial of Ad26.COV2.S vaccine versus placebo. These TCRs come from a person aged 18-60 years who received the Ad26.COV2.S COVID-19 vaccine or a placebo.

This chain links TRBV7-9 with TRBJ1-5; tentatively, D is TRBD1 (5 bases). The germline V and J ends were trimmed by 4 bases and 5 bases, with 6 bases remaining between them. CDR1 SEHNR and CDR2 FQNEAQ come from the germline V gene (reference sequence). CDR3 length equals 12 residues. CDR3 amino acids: CASSSGYQPQHF. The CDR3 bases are TGTGCCAGCAGCTCAGGGTATCAGCCCCAGCATTTT.

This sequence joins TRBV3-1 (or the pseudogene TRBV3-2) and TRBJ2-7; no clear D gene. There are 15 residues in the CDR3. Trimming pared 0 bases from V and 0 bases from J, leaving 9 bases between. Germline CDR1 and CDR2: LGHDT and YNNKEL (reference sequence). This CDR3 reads CASSQDFLSSYEQYF. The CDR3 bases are TGTGCCAGCAGCCAAGATTTTCTCAGCTCCTACGAGCAGTACTTC.

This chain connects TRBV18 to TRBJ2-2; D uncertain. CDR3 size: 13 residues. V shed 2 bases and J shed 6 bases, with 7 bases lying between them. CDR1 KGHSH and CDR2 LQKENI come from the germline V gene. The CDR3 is CASSPMGAGELFF. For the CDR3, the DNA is TGTGCCAGCTCACCAATGGGTGCCGGGGAGCTGTTTTTT.

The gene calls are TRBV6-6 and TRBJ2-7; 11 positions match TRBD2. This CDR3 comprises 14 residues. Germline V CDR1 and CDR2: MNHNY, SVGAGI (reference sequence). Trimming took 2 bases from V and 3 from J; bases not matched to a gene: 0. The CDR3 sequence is CASSYGLAGYEQYF. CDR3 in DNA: TGTGCCAGCAGTTACGGACTAGCGGGCTACGAGCAGTACTTC.

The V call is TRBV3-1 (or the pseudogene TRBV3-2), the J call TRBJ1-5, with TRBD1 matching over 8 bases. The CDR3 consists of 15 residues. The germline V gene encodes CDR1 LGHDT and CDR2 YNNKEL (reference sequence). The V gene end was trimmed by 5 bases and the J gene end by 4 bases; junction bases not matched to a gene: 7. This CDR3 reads CASSSGQGWNQPQHF. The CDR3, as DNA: TGTGCCAGCAGCTCAGGACAGGGATGGAATCAGCCCCAGCATTTT.

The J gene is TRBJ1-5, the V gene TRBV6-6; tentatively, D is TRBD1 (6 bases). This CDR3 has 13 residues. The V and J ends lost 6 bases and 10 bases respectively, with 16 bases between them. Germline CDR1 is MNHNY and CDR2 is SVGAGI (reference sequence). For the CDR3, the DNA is TGTGCCAGCAGCCTCTTTTTGGGGGCCCCCCAGCATTTT. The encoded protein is CASSLFLGAPQHF.

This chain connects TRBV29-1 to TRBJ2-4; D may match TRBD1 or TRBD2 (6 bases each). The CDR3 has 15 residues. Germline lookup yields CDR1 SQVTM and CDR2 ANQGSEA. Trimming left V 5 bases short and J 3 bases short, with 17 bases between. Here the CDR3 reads CSVKKGGGSKNIQYF. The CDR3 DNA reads TGCAGCGTTAAAAAGGGGGGTGGTAGCAAAAACATTCAGTACTTC. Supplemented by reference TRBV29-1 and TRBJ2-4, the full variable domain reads SAVISQKPSRDICQRGTSLTIQCQVDSQVTMMFWYRQQPGQSLTLIATANQGSEATYESGFVIDKFPISRPNLTFSTLTVSNMSPEDSSIYLCSVKKGGGSKNIQYFGAGTRLSVL.

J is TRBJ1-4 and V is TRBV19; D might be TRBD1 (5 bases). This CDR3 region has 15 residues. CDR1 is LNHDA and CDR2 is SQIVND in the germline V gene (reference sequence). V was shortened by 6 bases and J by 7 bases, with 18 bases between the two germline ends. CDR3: CASSIGGGASEKLFF. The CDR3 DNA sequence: TGTGCCAGTAGCATTGGGGGTGGAGCGAGTGAAAAACTGTTTTTT. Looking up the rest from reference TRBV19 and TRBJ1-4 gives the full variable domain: DGGITQSPKYLFRKEGQNVTLSCEQNLNHDAMYWYRQDPGQGLRLIYYSQIVNDFQKGDIAEGYSVSREKKESFPLTVTSAQKNPTAFYLCASSIGGGASEKLFFGSGTQLSVL.

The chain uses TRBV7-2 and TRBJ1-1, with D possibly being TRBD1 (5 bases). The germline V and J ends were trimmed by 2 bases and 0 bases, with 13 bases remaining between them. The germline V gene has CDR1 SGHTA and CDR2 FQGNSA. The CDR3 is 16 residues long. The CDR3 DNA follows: TGTGCCAGCAGCTTAAAAGGGGCGTTCATGAACACTGAAGCTTTCTTT. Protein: CASSLKGAFMNTEAFF. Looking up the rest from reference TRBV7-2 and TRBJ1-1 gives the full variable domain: GAGVSQSPSNKVTEKGKDVELRCDPISGHTALYWYRQSLGQGLEFLIYFQGNSAPDKSGLPSDRFSAERTGGSVSTLTIQRTQQEDSAVYLCASSLKGAFMNTEAFFGQGTRLTVV.

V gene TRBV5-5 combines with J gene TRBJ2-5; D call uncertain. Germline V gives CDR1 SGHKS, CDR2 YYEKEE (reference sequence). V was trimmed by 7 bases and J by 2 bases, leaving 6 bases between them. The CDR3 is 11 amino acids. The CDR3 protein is CASGHQETQYF. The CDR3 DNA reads TGTGCCAGCGGCCATCAAGAGACCCAGTACTTC. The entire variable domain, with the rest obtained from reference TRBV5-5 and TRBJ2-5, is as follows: DAGVTQSPTHLIKTRGQQVTLRCSPISGHKSVSWYQQVLGQGPQFIFQYYEKEERGRGNFPDRFSARQFPNYSSELNVNALLLGDSALYLCASGHQETQYFGPGTRLLVL.

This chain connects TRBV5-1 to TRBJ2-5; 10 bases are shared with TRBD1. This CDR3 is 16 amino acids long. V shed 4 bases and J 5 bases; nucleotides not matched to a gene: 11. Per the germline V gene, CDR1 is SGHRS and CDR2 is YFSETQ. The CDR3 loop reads CASSDAMGQGPETQYF. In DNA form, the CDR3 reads TGCGCCAGCAGCGACGCCATGGGACAGGGGCCTGAGACCCAGTACTTC.

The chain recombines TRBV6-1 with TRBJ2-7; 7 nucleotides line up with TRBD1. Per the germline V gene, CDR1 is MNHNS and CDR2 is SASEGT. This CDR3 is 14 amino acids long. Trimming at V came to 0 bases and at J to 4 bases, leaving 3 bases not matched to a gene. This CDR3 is CASSEADREYEQYF. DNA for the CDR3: TGTGCCAGCAGTGAAGCAGACAGGGAGTACGAGCAGTACTTC.

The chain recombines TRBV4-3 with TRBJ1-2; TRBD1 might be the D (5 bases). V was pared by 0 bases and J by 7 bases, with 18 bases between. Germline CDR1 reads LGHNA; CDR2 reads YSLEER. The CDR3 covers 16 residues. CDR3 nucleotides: TGCGCCAGCAGCCAAGATTTTACCGGGGCCATCGGTGGCTACACCTTC. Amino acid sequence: CASSQDFTGAIGGYTF.

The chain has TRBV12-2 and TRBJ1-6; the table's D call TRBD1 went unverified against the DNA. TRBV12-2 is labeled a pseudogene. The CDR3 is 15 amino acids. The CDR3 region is CASRLTRGRNSPLHF. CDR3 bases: TGTGCAAGTCGCTTAACAAGGGGAAGGAATTCACCCCTCCACTTT.

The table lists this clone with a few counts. CDR3 in amino acids: CAWGLSGSSPLHF. The CDR3 DNA reads as TGTGCCTGGGGTTTGTCAGGGAGCTCACCCCTCCACTTT. J is TRBJ1-6 and V is TRBV30, with TRBD1 as a possible D gene (5 bases). V was trimmed by 5 bases and J by 10 bases, leaving 15 bases between them. This CDR3 is built from 13 residues. Per germline, CDR1 GTSNPN and CDR2 SVGIG (reference sequence).

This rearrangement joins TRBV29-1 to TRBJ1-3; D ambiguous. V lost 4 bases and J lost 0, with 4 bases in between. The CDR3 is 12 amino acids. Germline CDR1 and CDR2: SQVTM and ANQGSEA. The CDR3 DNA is TGCAGCGTTGTCCTCTCTGGAAACACCATATATTTT. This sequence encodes CSVVLSGNTIYF.

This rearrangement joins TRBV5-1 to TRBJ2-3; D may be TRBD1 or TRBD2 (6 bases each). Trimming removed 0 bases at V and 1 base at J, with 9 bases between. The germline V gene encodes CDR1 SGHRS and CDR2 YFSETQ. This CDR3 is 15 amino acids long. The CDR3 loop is CASSLEGGRTDTQYF. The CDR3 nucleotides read TGCGCCAGCAGCTTGGAAGGGGGGCGCACAGATACGCAGTATTTT.

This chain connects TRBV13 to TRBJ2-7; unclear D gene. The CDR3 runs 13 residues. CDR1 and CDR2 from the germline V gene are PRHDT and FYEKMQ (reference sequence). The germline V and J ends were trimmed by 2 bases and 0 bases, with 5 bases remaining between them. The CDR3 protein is CASSLRPSYEQYF. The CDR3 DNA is TGTGCCAGCAGCTTAAGGCCCTCCTACGAGCAGTACTTC.

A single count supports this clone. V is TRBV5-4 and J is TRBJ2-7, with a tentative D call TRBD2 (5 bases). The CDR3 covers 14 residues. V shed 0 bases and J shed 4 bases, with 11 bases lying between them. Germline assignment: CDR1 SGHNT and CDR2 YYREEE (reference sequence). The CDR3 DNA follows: TGTGCCAGCAGCTTGGGGCTAGCCCCATACGAGCAGTACTTC. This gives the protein CASSLGLAPYEQYF.

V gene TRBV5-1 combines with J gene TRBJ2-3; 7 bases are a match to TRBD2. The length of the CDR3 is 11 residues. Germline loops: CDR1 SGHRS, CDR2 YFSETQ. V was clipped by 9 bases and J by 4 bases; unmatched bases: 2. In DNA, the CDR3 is TGCGCCACAAGCGGGGCAGATACGCAGTATTTT. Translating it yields CATSGADTQYF.

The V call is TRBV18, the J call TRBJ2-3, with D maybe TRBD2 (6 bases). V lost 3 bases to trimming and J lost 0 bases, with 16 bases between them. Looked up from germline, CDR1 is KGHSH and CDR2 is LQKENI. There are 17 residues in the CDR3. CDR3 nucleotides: TGTGCCAGCTCACCCACTATGGCGGGGTCTAGCACAGATACGCAGTATTTT. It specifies CASSPTMAGSSTDTQYF.

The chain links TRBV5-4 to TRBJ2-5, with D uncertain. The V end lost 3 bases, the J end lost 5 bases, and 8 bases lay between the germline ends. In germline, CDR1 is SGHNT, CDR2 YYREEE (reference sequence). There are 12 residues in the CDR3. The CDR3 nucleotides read TGTGCCAGCAGCTATGCTTTTGAGACCCAGTACTTC. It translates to CASSYAFETQYF.

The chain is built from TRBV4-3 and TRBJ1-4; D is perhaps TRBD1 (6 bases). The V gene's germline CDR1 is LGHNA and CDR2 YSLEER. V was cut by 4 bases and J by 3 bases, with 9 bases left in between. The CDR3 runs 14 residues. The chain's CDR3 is CASSRGGPNEKLFF. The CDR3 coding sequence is TGCGCCAGCAGCCGAGGGGGTCCTAATGAAAAACTGTTTTTT.